This TCR beta chain was retrieved from a study of cytomegalovirus exposure and HLA in healthy donors. Findings and caveats of the study: A later analysis revealed that TCR association rates differed between HLA loci, peaking at DRB1 and bottoming out at HLA-C. Later analysis reportedly placed an Asian-associated ancestry cluster below the roughly 640-donor mean in N-insertions.

As to this clone: The antigen is unknown.

It was with 60 Vbeta and 13 Jbeta primers that the PCR ran. Profiled with immunoSEQ multiplex PCR; TCRdb holds only in-frame clones, not every one. The sample contains 190,000 or so clones, around three quarters of which appear only once. This CDR3 comprises 15 residues. Germline assignment: CDR1 SGHTA and CDR2 FQGTGA. V trimming: 5 bases; J trimming: 3 bases; junction bases outside the gene matches: 5. This TCR came from a boy between 10 and 17 years old in good health and CMV-seronegative. The sample taken for sequencing was PBMCs. V gene TRBV7-3 combines with J gene TRBJ2-2; 8 nucleotides agree with TRBD1. CDR3 in DNA: TGTGCCAGCAGCCCTCAGACAGGGGACACCGGGGAGCTGTTTTTT. Its translation is CASSPQTGDTGELFF.